Detailed here is one T cell receptor beta chain. Its antigen is currently unknown. Trimming left V 5 bases short and J 4 bases short, with 12 bases between. Germline CDR1 reads SGHAT; CDR2 reads FQNNGV. The CDR3 spans 13 residues. This specimen belongs to a study of CD8 T cells in Susac syndrome. Study-level results: The TCR sequencing and HLA analysis in the study involved a relatively small number of individuals, as the study acknowledged.

The RNA, about 0.45 to 1 ug, was put through reverse transcription using random hexamers. Multiplex PCR with immunoSEQ amplified the TCR beta CDR3 across 54 Vbeta and 13 Jbeta. TCRdb re-derived calls from the immunoSEQ multiplex PCR reads in MiXCR, one entry per CDR3 protein. Of about 60,000 distinct CDR3 sequences detected, more than 80% appear once; the ten largest clones hold roughly 0.2%. Matching for age and sex applied to the controls, who were healthy donors. Sample: CD8+ T cells from PBMCs. The sequence came from a human donor in good health. The V call is TRBV11-2, the J call TRBJ2-7; weak D call: TRBD2 (5 bases). CDR3 sequence (DNA): TGTGCCAGCAGCCCCCGGGAAGGGTACGAGCAGTACTTC. Translation gives CASSPREGYEQYF.